One sample yielded the 5 T cell receptor beta chains listed below, sequenced in a study of siplizumab effects on memory and regulatory T cells. Assay: immunoSEQ multiplex PCR; the TCRdb copy retains only in-frame clones and omits some. This table has some 7,700 clones, about 72% appearing once. The sample taken for sequencing was effector memory CD8+ T cells sorted from blood. The subset denotes: unstimulated CD8+ effector memory T cells. Receptor source: a human donor in good health.

The rearrangement uses TRBV6-4 and TRBJ2-6; no clear D. CDR3 length: 16 residues. Germline V gene data show CDR1 as MRHNA and CDR2 as SNTAGT. Trimming left V 0 bases short and J 0 bases short, with 6 bases between. This CDR3 reads CASSDSLASGANVLTF. Here the CDR3 DNA reads TGTGCCAGCAGTGACTCACTGGCCTCTGGGGCCAACGTCCTGACTTTC.

The V and J genes are TRBV7-9 and TRBJ1-1; D unresolved. This CDR3 comprises 10 residues. Trimming removed 5 bases from V and 10 bases from J, with 8 bases in between. Germline assignment: CDR1 SEHNR and CDR2 FQNEAQ (reference sequence). This CDR3 reads CASSAVGAFF. CDR3 coding DNA: TGTGCCAGCAGCGCAGTGGGAGCTTTCTTT.

To note about this clone: Other DNA sequences in the sample encode the same CDR3. The V and J genes are TRBV7-9 and TRBJ1-2, with 7 bases lining up with TRBD1. This CDR3 is 17 amino acids long. Per the germline V gene, CDR1 is SEHNR and CDR2 is FQNEAQ (reference sequence). V shed 1 base, J shed 4 bases, and the junction held 12 bases outside the gene matches. The CDR3 nucleotides are TGTGCCAGCAGCTTAGGGGGGACAGTGACGGTTAGCTATGGCTACACCTTC. Protein: CASSLGGTVTVSYGYTF.

This clone was detected a few times. The gene calls are TRBV27 and TRBJ2-1; 7 bases are a match to TRBD2. V was pared by 7 bases and J by 0 bases, with 9 bases of the junction left unmatched. The CDR3 runs to 16 residues. Germline V gene data show CDR1 as MNHEY and CDR2 as SMNVEV (reference sequence). For the CDR3, the DNA is TGTGCCAGCATCCCGACTAGCTCGAGCTCCTACAATGAGCAGTTCTTC. This codes for CASIPTSSSSYNEQFF.

This clone showed up just once. The CDR3 is CASSPGSLNNNEQFF. Here the CDR3 DNA reads TGCGCCAGCAGCCCCGGCTCCCTCAATAACAATGAGCAGTTCTTC. V is TRBV5-1 and J is TRBJ2-1; D ambiguous. The CDR3 sequence is 15 residues long. Trimming shortened V by 4 bases and J by 5 bases, and 16 bases separated the two germline ends. Germline V gives CDR1 SGHRS, CDR2 YFSETQ.